The TCR beta chain under discussion was sequenced for a study of a mutant IDH1 vaccine in newly diagnosed glioma. Turning to the study itself: The sex distribution of treated patients was about 62% male and approximately 40% female, with a mean age of around 40 years. The study, taken as a whole, reports: Of all patients, 93.3% showed vaccine-induced immune responses.

This clone was found once. Antigen: not known. Time point noted: week 5, during vaccination. Every vaccination contained 300 ug of the mutant IDH1 20-mer peptide and was paired with topical imiquimod. In every donor, the tumor was a new WHO grade 3 or 4 IDH1-mutant, ATRX-lost astrocytoma. With 0 bases removed from V and 8 bases from J, the gap between germline ends came to 10 bases. The CDR3 has 13 amino acids. Germline V CDR1 and CDR2: GTSNPN, SVGIG (reference sequence). Assay: immunoSEQ multiplex PCR; the TCRdb copy retains only in-frame clones and omits some. This sample has 35,000 to 45,000 clones, with roughly 76% found just once.

The receptor was derived from a man aged 50 to 60 with glioma. The J gene is TRBJ2-2, the V gene TRBV30; D is possibly TRBD1 (5 bases). The material sequenced was PBMCs, taken from a glioma patient whose treatment included an IDH1 peptide vaccine. The CDR3 is CAWSVQVAGELFF. CDR3 DNA sequence: TGTGCCTGGAGTGTACAGGTTGCAGGGGAGCTGTTTTTT.